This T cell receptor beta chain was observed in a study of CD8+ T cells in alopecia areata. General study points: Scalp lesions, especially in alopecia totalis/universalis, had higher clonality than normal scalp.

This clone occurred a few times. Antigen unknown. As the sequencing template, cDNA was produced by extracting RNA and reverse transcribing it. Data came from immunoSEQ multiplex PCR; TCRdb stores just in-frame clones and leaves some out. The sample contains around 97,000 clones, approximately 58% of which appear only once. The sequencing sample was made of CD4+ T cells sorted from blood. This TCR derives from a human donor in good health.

As DNA, the CDR3 is TGTGCCAGCAGCTTAGGGGGCGTAACCTACGAGCAGTACTTC. It is translated as CASSLGGVTYEQYF. This chain uses TRBV7-2 with TRBJ2-7; D perhaps matches TRBD1 (5 bases). The CDR3 is made up of 14 amino acids. The V gene's germline CDR1 is SGHTA and CDR2 FQGNSA. With 1 base removed from V and 2 bases from J, the gap between germline ends came to 9 bases.